The source of this TCR beta chain is a study of T cell repertoires in cytomegalovirus infection. At the level of the study: Public TCR beta signature analysis indicated the presence of both CMV infection and matching HLA type.

TCRdb reprocessed the reads via MiXCR and lists one record per CDR3 protein. This sample has approximately 290,000 distinct CDR3 sequences, with roughly 26% found just once. Germline CDR1 SNHLY, CDR2 FYNNEI. There are 14 residues in the CDR3. The V end lost 4 bases, the J end lost 1 base, and 10 bases lay between the germline ends. This TCR derives from a human donor in good health (CMV status not recorded). Some clones in this sample may be carry-over from other donors' samples. V gene TRBV2 combines with J gene TRBJ1-1, with D possibly TRBD1 on 5 matching bases. Sequences were obtained from PBMCs. The CDR3 spells CASSGTGENTEAFF. CDR3 nucleotide sequence: TGTGCCAGCAGTGGTACAGGCGAGAACACTGAAGCTTTCTTT.